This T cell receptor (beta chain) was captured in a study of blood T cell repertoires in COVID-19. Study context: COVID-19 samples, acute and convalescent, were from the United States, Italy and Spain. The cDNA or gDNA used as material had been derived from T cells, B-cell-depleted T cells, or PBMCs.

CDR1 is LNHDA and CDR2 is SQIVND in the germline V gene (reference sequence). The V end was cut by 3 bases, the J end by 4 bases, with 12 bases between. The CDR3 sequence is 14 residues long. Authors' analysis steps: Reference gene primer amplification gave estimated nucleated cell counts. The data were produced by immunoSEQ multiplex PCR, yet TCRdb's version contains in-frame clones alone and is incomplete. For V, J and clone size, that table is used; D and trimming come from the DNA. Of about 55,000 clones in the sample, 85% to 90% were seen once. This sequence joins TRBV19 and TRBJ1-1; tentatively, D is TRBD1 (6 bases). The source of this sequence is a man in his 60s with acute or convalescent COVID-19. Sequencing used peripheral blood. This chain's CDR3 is CASSIGGQITEAFF. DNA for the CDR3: TGTGCCAGTAGTATTGGGGGACAAATCACTGAAGCTTTCTTT.